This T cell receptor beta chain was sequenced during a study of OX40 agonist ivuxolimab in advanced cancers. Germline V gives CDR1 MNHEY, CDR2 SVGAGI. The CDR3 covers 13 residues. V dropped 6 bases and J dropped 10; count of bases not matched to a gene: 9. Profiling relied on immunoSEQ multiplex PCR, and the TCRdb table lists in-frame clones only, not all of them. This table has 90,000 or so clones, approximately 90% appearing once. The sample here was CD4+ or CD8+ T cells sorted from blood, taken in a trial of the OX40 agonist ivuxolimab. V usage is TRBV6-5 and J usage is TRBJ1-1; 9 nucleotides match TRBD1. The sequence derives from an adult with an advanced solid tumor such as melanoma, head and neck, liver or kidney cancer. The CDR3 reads CASRGGQGRGAFF. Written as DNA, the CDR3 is TGTGCCAGCAGGGGGGGACAGGGTCGGGGAGCTTTCTTT.